One TCR beta chain is described in this entry. This clonotype was seen only a few times. Its cognate antigen has yet to be identified. No base quality information exists; no much larger clone differs at one position. The roughly 39 donors, aged 6 to 90 years, were systemically healthy Caucasian individuals from Russia. Around 10 milliliters of peripheral blood were drawn from each donor into EDTA-treated Vacutainer tubes. Ficoll-Paque density-gradient centrifugation was used to isolate PBMCs, with at least 6 million obtained per sample. Trizol reagent was used to extract total RNA from the PBMCs, yielding at least 6 micrograms per sample. The percentages of naive CD45RAhigh/CD27high T cells were determined by flow cytometry on a PBMC aliquot from every donor. Trimming leaves V shorter by 5 bases and J shorter by 2 bases, with the junction holding 6 bases beyond the gene matches. CDR1 SGHAT and CDR2 FQNNGV were looked up in the germline V gene. Counted from cysteine to phenylalanine, this CDR3 has 16 amino acids. The kept DNA is CDR3 alone, 48 bases in frame from the first base.

This sample is drawn from a study of blood T cells in healthy people across ages (dated by TCRdb to between 2015 and 2017). Context from the whole study: In model experiments, template switching captured about one uniquely barcoded TCR beta cDNA molecule for every two T cells. To track age-related changes in TCR beta repertoire diversity, the study relied on deep sequencing normalized with unique cDNA molecular identifiers. For two donors (one aged 18 to 30 and one aged 80 or older), the study analyzed two additional independent replicas of 1 million unique cDNA reads from the same blood draw. To avoid experimental bias, donors of different ages were spread randomly across the sequencing lanes. The donors were split into four age groups: young (average around 17 years), middle-aged (39), aged (62) and long-lived (82).

Library construction relied on 5' RACE. This sample was sequenced with an Illumina HiSeq 2500. The second PCR ran for roughly 6 to 11 cycles and used a J-beta primer mix along with a sample-barcoded 5' primer. A template-switch 5' adaptor carrying 12 random nucleotides introduced a unique molecular identifier onto each TCR beta cDNA molecule. Each sample yielded at least 2.5 million CDR3-containing paired-end reads. First-strand cDNA was synthesized from all RNA with the Mint cDNA synthesis kit, primed by a TRBC-specific oligonucleotide. All cDNA was treated with uracil-DNA glycosylase and then went through a first 18-cycle PCR with the universal primers M1SS and BC2_uni_R. Under the source paper's analysis protocol: For normalization, 1 million high-quality reads, each with a distinct molecular identifier, were randomly selected from each sample. Reads sharing molecular identifiers were discarded rather than binned into consensus sequences. MiTCR, set to a Q25 quality threshold and the strictest error-elimination algorithm, was used for CDR3 identification, clonotype clustering and error correction. A nonparametric unseen species model using Euler transformation provided a lower-bound estimate of total TCR beta diversity. The raw public reads went through TCRdb reprocessing: fastp at Q25, MiXCR clone calling, in-frame beta chains kept. Every CDR3 protein is listed once, alongside the most common genes and DNA of its rows. In this record, the V and J calls reflect TCRdb's handling and not the investigators' own analysis. The sample yields nearly 1 million distinct CDR3 sequences; roughly half were counted once. The ten largest clones take up 20% to 25% of the sample.

Overall results and qualifications from the work: The CMV infection status of donors was not known, potentially confounding age-related changes in expanded clonotypes. The percentage of naive T cells measured by flow cytometry correlated strongly with observed TCR beta diversity. Observed TCR beta diversity per million T cells fell roughly linearly with age, and a significant reduction was already apparent by age around 36. Compared with the aged group, more naive CD4+ T cells, fewer expanded clones and increased TCR diversity were shown by the long-lived group, suggesting age selection. Bulk unsorted PBMC profiling prevented conclusive comparison of naive and antigen-experienced compartments. Total diversity estimates from one million sequenced T cells were considered lower bounds and underestimates.

The chain is encoded by TRBV11-2 joined to TRBJ2-5; 12 of the junction bases match TRBD2. The sample comprised blood. This TCR was recovered from an older woman in good health. The CDR3 region has the sequence CASSELAGGTQETQYF. The bases read TGTGCCAGCAGCGAACTAGCGGGAGGTACTCAAGAGACCCAGTACTTC.